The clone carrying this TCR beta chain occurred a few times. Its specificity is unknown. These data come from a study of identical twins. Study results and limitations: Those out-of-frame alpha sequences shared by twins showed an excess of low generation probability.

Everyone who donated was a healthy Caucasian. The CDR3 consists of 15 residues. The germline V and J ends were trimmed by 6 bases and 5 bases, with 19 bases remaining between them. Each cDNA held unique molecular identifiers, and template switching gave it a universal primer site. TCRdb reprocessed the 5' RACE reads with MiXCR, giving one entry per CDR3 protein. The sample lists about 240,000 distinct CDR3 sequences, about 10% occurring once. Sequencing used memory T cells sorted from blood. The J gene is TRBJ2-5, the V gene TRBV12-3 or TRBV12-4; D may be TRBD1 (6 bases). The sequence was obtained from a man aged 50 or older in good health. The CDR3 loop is CASSGRDTQGETQYF. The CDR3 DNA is TGTGCCAGCAGCGGCCGGGACACTCAGGGGGAGACCCAGTACTTC.